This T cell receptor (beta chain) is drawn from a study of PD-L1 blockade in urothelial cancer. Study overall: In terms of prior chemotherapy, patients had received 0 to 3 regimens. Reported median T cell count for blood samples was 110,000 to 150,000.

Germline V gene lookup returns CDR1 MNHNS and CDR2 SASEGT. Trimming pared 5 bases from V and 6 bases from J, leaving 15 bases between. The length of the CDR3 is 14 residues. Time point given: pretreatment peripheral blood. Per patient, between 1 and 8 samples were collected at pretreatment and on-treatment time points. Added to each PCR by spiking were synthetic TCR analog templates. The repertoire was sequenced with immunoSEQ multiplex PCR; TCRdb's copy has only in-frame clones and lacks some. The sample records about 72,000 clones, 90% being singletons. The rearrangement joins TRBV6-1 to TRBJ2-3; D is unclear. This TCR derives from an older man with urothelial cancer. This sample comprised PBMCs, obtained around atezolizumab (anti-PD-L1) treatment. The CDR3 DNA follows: TGTGCCAGCAGTAAAGACCCTTTCGGGGATACGCAGTATTTT. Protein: CASSKDPFGDTQYF.